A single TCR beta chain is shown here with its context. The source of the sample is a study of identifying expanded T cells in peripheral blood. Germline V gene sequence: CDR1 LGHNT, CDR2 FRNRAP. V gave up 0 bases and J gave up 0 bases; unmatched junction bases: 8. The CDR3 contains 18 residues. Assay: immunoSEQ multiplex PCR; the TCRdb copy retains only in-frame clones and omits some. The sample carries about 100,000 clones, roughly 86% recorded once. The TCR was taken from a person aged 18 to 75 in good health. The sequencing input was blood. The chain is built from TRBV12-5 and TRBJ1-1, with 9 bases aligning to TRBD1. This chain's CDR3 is CASGLVMGTGNMNTEAFF. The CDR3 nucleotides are TGTGCTAGTGGTTTGGTAATGGGGACAGGGAACATGAACACTGAAGCTTTCTTT.